These 5 T cell receptor beta chains were sequenced from one sample in a study of blood T cell repertoires in COVID-19. The assay was immunoSEQ multiplex PCR, and TCRdb's table has in-frame clones only and misses some. The sample includes just over 300,000 clones, approximately 86% of them seen just once. What was sequenced was peripheral blood. The receptors stem from a man younger than 35 with active or convalescent COVID-19.

The chain recombines TRBV6-5 with TRBJ1-1; the D gene is possibly TRBD1 (6 bases). CDR3 length: 14 amino acids. Germline V lookup: CDR1 MNHEY, CDR2 SVGAGI. V lost 4 bases, J lost 4 bases, and 13 bases lay in between. The CDR3 region is CASSSPDRLTEAFF. The CDR3 nucleotides read TGTGCCAGCAGTTCCCCCGACAGGCTCACTGAAGCTTTCTTT.

The chain has TRBV7-9 and TRBJ1-3, with 8 positions matching TRBD1. Unmatched junction bases numbered 5, after V lost 6 bases and J lost 1 base. Germline CDR1 reads SEHNR; CDR2 reads FQNEAQ (reference sequence). This CDR3 is built from 15 residues. The CDR3 region is CASRDRVDSGNTIYF. DNA for the CDR3: TGTGCCAGCAGGGACAGGGTTGATTCTGGAAACACCATATATTTT.

V is TRBV29-1 and J is TRBJ2-7; maybe TRBD1 (5 bases). CDR3 length equals 12 residues. Looked up from germline, CDR1 is SQVTM and CDR2 is ANQGSEA. V lost 4 bases and J lost 5, with 12 bases in between. CDR3 bases: TGCAGCGTTGTTCAGGGTTATAACGAGCAGTACTTC. Its protein product is CSVVQGYNEQYF.

The chain uses TRBV5-5 and TRBJ1-1; D uncertain. Trimming took 3 bases from V and 5 from J, leaving 8 bases between them. Germline V lookup: CDR1 SGHKS, CDR2 YYEKEE (reference sequence). The CDR3 runs to 12 residues. CDR3 region: CASSYSLTEAFF. DNA for the CDR3: TGTGCCAGCAGCTATAGCTTGACTGAAGCTTTCTTT.

The J gene is TRBJ1-5, the V gene TRBV20-1, with D hard to call. This CDR3 has 12 amino acids. Trimming took off 3 bases at V and 4 bases at J, with 7 bases between the two ends. Germline V CDR1 and CDR2: DFQATT, SNEGSKA (reference sequence). The CDR3 region is CSASDLNQPQHF. The CDR3 nucleotides are TGCAGTGCTAGTGACCTGAATCAGCCCCAGCATTTT.